This T cell receptor (beta chain) stems from a study of blood T cell dynamics during melanoma immunotherapy. V dropped 4 bases and J dropped 4 bases, with 14 bases sitting between them. In germline, CDR1 is ENHRY, CDR2 SYGVKD. This CDR3 has 15 amino acids. General study results and limits: Disease-control patients' PBMC repertoires became either more clonal or more diverse at W3.

Repertoires were generated with immunoSEQ multiplex PCR, while TCRdb's copy carries only in-frame clones and drops some. The repertoire includes about 24,000 clones, around nine tenths of them detected once, and roughly 4.6% sits in the top ten. The time point was: pre-treatment baseline. Patients with prior systemic cancer treatment, concomitant immunosuppressants, or other active malignancies were excluded. A note on this clone: The antigen is unknown.

V gene TRBV10-3 combines with J gene TRBJ1-5; a weak D match, TRBD1 (5 bases). This receptor was identified in a human donor with melanoma. This sample comprised blood, obtained from a patient treated with checkpoint blockade. Written as DNA, the CDR3 is TGTGCCATCAGTGCCCTAGGGGATGGTAATCAGCCCCAGCATTTT. Translation: CAISALGDGNQPQHF.